A selection of T cell receptor beta chains follows, all from one sample in a study of shared clonotypes between healthy human individuals. Clones were read by immunoSEQ multiplex PCR, and TCRdb kept only the in-frame ones, dropping some. The sample shows some 2,000,000 clones, roughly 95% of them seen only once. Sample: naive CD4+ T cells sorted from blood. The source of these receptors is a man in his late teens or twenties in good health. Each CDR3 is given without its conserved first and last residue. A D gene is named only where the DNA matches it firmly.

D gene	V gene	CDR3 protein
NA	TRBV28	ASSLFGGPYEQY
NA	TRBV5-5	ASSLLGVSYNEQF
NA	TRBV4-1	ASSQPGTYYGYT
TRBD1	TRBV6-6	ASRRGQGRVSYEQY
TRBD2	TRBV28	ASSLLREWTAYEQY
NA	TRBV5-8	ASTSVDSPLH
TRBD2	TRBV5-4	ASSLQGREVSGELF
TRBD2	TRBV7-2	ASSPTSDLSYEQY
NA	TRBV6-5	ASSYGTPYEQY
TRBD1	TRBV27	ASSAFPGQGNEKLF
NA	TRBV18	ASSPGRSHEQY
TRBD1	TRBV6-6	ASSYRDRNTGELF
NA	TRBV2	ASSGDLSNEKLF
NA	TRBV4-1	ASSQDQSNTQY
NA	TRBV30	AWTGPPRAGELF
NA	TRBV19	ASSPLDQPQH
TRBD1	TRBV7-2	ASSFSTGNQPQH
NA	TRBV7-2	ASSLDTRGGTGSYEQY
TRBD1	TRBV28	ASSSPGAGGNYNSPLH
TRBD1	TRBV19	ASSMFAGTAISNQPQH
NA	TRBV12-5	ASGLTLATPATKPQH
NA	TRBV4-3	ASSQDRLASQETQY
TRBD2	TRBV5-4	ASSSGTSGFTDTQY
NA	TRBV19	ASSIGLGSSSGANVLT
TRBD1	TRBV6-5	ASSYSTGTYGYT
NA	TRBV6-6	ASSYPEMNTEAF
NA	TRBV7-9	ASSLGGLGNQPQH
NA	TRBV5-1	ASSLLRGRLNTEAF
TRBD1	TRBV2	ASSPGDSSYNEQF
NA	TRBV28	ASSLVLGEQY
NA	TRBV20-1	SARFQETQY
NA	TRBV6-1	ASRGGQSNYGYT
TRBD1	TRBV7-9	ASSRGTGVFQETQY
TRBD1	TRBV4-1	ASSQSDRQETQY
NA	TRBV10-1	ASLREPCSSYEQY
NA	TRBV7-9	ASSFREGRPGNTIY
TRBD1	TRBV29-1	SVSARGQGMNTGELF
NA	TRBV7-2	ASSPGWGNQPQH
NA	TRBV6-6	ASSYDDTFYNSPLH
NA	TRBV7-3	ASSASDRSYNEQF
TRBD1	TRBV2	ASSETGTGYGYT
NA	TRBV4-1	ASSQAVWGMEEKLF
NA	TRBV4-2	ASSQGRGATSYEQY
NA	TRBV15	ATSLRTSQYQETQY
TRBD1	TRBV13	ASSPRTGKYSPLH
NA	TRBV6-1	ASKQGGYSYEQY
NA	TRBV13	ASSLAGGVGNTIY
NA	TRBV16	ASSQYGDRLAPLH
NA	TRBV5-1	ASSRAYEQY
TRBD2	TRBV18	ASSPLAGGGEQF
TRBD2	TRBV5-1	ASSLLLAGPETQY
NA	TRBV5-1	ASSLAIGSYEQY
TRBD2	TRBV18	ASSPVPSGNYEQY
TRBD2	TRBV7-9	ASSSGLALETQY
NA	TRBV21-1	ASNPSTGTSNTGELF
NA	TRBV7-6	ASSSGGWGSGYGYT
NA	TRBV6-5	ASSSSLGSYGYT
NA	TRBV18	ASSPTSYGYT
NA	TRBV4-3	ASSQVIREGGDTIY
NA	TRBV6-5	ASSPRGDSQPQH